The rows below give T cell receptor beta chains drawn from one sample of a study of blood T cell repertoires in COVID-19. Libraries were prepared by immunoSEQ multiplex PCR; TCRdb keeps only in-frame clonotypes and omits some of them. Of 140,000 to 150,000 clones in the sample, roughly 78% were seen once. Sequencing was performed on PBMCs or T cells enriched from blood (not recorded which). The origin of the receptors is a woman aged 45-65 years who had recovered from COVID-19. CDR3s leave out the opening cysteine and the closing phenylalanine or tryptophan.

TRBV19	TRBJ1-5	ASRVGGLFSNQPQH
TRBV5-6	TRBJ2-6	ASSWSRDRTSGANVLT
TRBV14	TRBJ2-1	ASSQTGQDWGRNEQF
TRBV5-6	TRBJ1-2	ASSGQGRDGYT
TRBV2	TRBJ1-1	ASSETNGPAEAF
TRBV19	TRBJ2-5	ASSGGANGGETQY
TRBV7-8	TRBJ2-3	ASSLAGGLADTQY
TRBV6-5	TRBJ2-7	ASTKTGSGSYEQY
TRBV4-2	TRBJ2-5	ASSQQTSGGTQETQY
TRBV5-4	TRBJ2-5	ASSLAQGRETQY
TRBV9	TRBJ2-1	ASSRSDRIYNEQF
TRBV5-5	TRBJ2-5	ASSFYSSGGETQY
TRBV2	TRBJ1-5	ASSDPRTGTNQPQH
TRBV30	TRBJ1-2	AWKAGLGYT
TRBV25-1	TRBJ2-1	ATISGTGVDEQF
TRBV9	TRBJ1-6	ASSGQGGNSPLH
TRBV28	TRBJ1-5	ASSFLQGVFGPQH
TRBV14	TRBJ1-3	ASQGDSGNTIY
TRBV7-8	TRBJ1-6	ASSLASHSPLH
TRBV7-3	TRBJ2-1	ASSLTDRGLYNEQF
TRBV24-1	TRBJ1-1	ATTSGTGMRTEAF
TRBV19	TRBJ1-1	ASSIRGGSTEAF
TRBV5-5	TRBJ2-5	ASSLVREQETQY
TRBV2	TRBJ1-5	ASSVERGRPQH
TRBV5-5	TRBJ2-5	ASRGLAGPQETQY
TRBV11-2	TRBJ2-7	ASSLRVNPPYEQY
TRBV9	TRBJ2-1	ASSAPPGYYNEQF
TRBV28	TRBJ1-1	ASSLRGQGLLNTEAF
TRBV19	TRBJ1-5	ASKDGLGAEVNQPQH
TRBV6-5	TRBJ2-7	ASMRLAGGSYEQY
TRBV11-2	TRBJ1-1	ASSRMKQNTEAF
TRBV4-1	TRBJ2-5	ASSQPGGWETQY
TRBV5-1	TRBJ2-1	ASSGPRGGDDNEQF
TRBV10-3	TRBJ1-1	AISDARTGGTEAF
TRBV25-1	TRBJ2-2	ASRRAGDTGELF
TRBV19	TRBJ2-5	ASSMASGGWETQY
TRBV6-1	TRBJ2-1	ASSEARSYEQF
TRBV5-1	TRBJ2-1	ASRIVRTGSSYNEQF
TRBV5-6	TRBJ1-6	ASSPERATNSPLH
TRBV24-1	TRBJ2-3	ATSVRGWTDTQY
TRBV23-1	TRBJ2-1	ASSHRETGAFYNEQF
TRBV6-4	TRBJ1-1	ASSKGHNTEAF
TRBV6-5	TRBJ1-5	ASRTDSSNQPQH
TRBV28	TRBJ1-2	ASSDRVGGYT
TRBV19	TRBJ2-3	ASSIDLSGFSTDTQY